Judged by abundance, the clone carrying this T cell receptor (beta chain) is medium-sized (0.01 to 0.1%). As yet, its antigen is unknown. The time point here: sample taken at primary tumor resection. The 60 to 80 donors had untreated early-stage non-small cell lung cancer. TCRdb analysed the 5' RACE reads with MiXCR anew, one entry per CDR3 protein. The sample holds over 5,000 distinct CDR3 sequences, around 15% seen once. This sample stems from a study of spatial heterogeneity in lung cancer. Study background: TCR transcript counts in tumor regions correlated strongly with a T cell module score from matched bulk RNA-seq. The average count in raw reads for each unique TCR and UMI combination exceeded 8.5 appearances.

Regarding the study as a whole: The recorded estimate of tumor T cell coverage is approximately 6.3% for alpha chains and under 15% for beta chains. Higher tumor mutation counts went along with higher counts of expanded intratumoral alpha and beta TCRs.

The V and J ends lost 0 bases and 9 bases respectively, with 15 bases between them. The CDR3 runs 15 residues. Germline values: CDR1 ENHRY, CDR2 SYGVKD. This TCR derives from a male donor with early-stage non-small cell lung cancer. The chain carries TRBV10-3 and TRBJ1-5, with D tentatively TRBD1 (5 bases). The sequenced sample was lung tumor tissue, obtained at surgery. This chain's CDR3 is CAISESDIRSGPQHF. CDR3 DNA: TGTGCCATCAGTGAGTCGGACATCCGCTCGGGGCCCCAGCATTTT.